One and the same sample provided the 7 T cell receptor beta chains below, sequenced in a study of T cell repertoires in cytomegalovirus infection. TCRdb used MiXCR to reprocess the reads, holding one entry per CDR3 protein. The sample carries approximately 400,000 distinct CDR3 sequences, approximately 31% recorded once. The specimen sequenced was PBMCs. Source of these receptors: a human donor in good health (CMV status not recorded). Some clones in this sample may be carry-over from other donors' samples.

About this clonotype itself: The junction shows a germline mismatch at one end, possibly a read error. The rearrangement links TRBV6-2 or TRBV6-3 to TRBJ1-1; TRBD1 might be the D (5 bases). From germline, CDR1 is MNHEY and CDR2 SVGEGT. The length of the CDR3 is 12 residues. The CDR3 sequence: CASKKGYTESLF. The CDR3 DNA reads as TGTGCCAGCAAGAAGGGGTACACTGAATCTTTATTT.

The CDR3 here is CASSLPKVLNTEAFF. The CDR3 bases are TGTGCCAGCTCACTACCTAAGGTATTGAACACTGAAGCTTTCTTT. The chain links TRBV18 to TRBJ1-1; D is undetermined. The germline gives CDR1 KGHSH, CDR2 LQKENI. CDR3 size: 15 residues. V gave up 4 bases and J gave up 0 bases, with 12 bases separating them.

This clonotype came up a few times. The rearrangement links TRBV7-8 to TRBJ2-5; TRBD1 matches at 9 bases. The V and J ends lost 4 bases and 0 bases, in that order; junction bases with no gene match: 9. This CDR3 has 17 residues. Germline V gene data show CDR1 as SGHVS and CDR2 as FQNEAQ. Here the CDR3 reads CASSYRQGVGYQETQYF. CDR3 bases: TGTGCCAGCAGCTACAGACAGGGGGTGGGGTACCAAGAGACCCAGTACTTC.

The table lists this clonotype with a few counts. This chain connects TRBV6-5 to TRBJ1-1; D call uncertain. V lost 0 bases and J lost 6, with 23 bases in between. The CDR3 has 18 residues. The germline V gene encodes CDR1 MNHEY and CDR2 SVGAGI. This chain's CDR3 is CASSYSFGSYILQAEAFF. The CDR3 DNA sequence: TGTGCCAGCAGTTACTCGTTCGGGTCCTATATCCTCCAGGCTGAAGCTTTCTTT.

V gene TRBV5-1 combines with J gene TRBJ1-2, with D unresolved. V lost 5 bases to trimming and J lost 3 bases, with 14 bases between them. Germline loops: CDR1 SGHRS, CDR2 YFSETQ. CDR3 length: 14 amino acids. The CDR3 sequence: CASSPARGDYGYTF. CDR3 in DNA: TGCGCCAGCAGTCCCGCCCGGGGTGACTATGGCTACACCTTC.

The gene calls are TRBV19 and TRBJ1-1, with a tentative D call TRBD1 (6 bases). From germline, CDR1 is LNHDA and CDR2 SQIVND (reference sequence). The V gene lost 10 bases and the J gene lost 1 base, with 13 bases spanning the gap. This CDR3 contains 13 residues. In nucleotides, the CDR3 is TGTGCCACTCAGGGGAGCCGGAACACTGAAGCTTTCTTT. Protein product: CATQGSRNTEAFF.

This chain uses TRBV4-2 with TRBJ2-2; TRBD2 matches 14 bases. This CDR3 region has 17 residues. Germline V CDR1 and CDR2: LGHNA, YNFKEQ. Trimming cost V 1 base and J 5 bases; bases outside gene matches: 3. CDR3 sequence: CASSQGGTSGSTGELFF. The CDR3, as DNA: TGTGCCAGCAGCCAAGGTGGGACTAGCGGGAGTACCGGGGAGCTGTTTTTT.